This TCR beta chain was sequenced in a study of identical twins listed by TCRdb under 2016. A note on the overall study: To test whether fetal clonotypes persist, the study used deep sequencing on TCR alpha and beta repertoires from monozygotic twins, unrelated adults of various ages, and cord blood. Replicate twin experiments were performed at different times using different library preparation protocols to rule out contamination. Results the study describes overall, beyond this receptor: In beta out-of-frame sequences, excess twin sharing was weaker, because having fewer shared sequences lowered the signal-to-noise ratio. Out-of-frame TCR alpha sharing in monozygotic twins was systematically underestimated by recombination models, whereas sharing between unrelated individuals was in agreement with the recombination models. Compared with coincidental sharing between unrelated individuals, out-of-frame TCR alpha sequences shared between twins had an excess of sequences with low generation probability. Zero-insertion analyses could be partly confounded by invariant T cells such as MAIT and iNKT, though diverse VJ usage argued against such confounding for most clonotypes. Fewer insertions were carried by abundant cord blood beta clonotypes, a similar but weaker trend appeared in young adult naive repertoires, and no such trend appeared in memory repertoires. Conclusions relied on cross-sectional statistical analysis, since the same donors could not be followed over many years.

The CDR3, cysteine through phenylalanine, is 13 amino acids long. Of the read, only the CDR3 DNA is kept; its 39 bases are in frame from base 1. Libraries were constructed by 5' RACE. The reads were generated on an Illumina HiSeq 2000. Template switching added a universal primer binding site, and the final cDNA carried a unique molecular identifier that allowed TCR cDNA molecules to be counted accurately. First-strand cDNA for TCR alpha and beta chains was synthesized from specific primers in the conserved constant-segment region. Each cDNA library was double barcoded, with a SMART-Mk sample barcode plus Illumina barcodes, to control for contamination. TruSeq adapter sequences along with Illumina sample barcodes were introduced in two successive PCR steps. TCR alpha and beta cDNA libraries were sequenced on the Illumina HiSeq platform with custom primers. In the paper's pipeline: MiGEC processed the raw reads to extract unique molecular identifiers, while MiXCR was used to determine the CDR3 positions. Recombination models were inferred per individual with the repgenHMM and IGoR tools using an EM algorithm. Shared clonotype analysis was performed with the tcR package in R, normalizing sharing by the product of cloneset sizes. Out-of-frame nonproductive sequences were analyzed to study raw recombination free of thymic and clonal selection effects. TCRdb took the public reads, trimmed them with fastp at Q25, ran MiXCR for clone calling and kept in-frame beta chains. Each entry is one CDR3 protein sequence, shown with its most common DNA and genes. Here the V and J calls rest on TCRdb's processing, not on the authors' analysis. The sample table holds about 690,000 distinct CDR3 sequences, of which approximately 21% were seen once. The leading ten clones occupy about 4.3% of the sample.

A word on this clonotype: The antigen it recognizes is unknown. One junction end disagrees with the germline gene, perhaps due to a read error.

All donors were healthy Caucasians. The twin cohort consisted of three pairs of female monozygotic twins, all aged roughly 18 to 30 years. Peripheral blood mononuclear cells were the source from which RNA for the TCR libraries was isolated. These data also featured in a second study, about T cells expressing NK-cell markers. Reported in the second study: TCR beta-chain repertoires were profiled in sorted CD3+CD56+NKG2C+, CD3+CD56+NKG2C- and CD3+CD56-NKG2C+ T-cell subsets from about 8 donors. Of the eight sequenced donors, seven were found to be HCMV-seropositive and one was found to be HCMV-seronegative. To restrict sorting to alphabetaTCR-expressing T cells, an anti-gammadeltaTCR antibody was added in several experiments. In about 6 donors, the dominant CD3+CD56+NKG2C+ clonotypes were found to rank among the top 10 CD8+ clonotypes and to make up 1.0-7.0% of CD8+ T cells. Those dominant clonotypes were again the most abundant among CD3+CD56-NKG2C+ cells in a few donors, at about 25-60.1%. It remained unclear whether the expanded NKG2C-expressing T cell clones were specific for HCMV antigens. The eight sequenced donors were randomly selected healthy volunteers, three men and five women. To determine HCMV serostatus, a commercial ELISA kit was used to detect HCMV-specific IgG in serum. For five to seven donors, bulk peripheral blood T-cell repertoires were also sequenced from unsorted PBMC. MIGEC was used to demultiplex reads and group the reads by UMI, and MiTCR was used to assemble and quantify clonotypes. To exclude erroneous sequences, any TCR cDNA sequence not supported by at least two reads was discarded. Downstream repertoire analysis used the tcR package, and clonotypes were matched across fractions by CDR3 nucleotide sequence plus V segment. VDJmatch was used to annotate antigen specificity against VDJdb, with one amino acid substitution in CDR3 permitted.

The rearranged segments are TRBV12-3 or TRBV12-4 and TRBJ2-3, with an unclear D gene assignment. Sequenced: PBMCs. This receptor was taken from a woman younger than 35 in good health. The DNA reads as follows: TGTGCCGGCAGGTTTCGGGGCACAGATACGCAGTATTTT. This yields the protein CAGRFRGTDTQYF.